This T cell receptor (beta chain) was sequenced for a study of blood T cells in healthy people across ages. This CDR3 is 16 amino acids long. The trim removed 3 bases at V and 4 bases at J, leaving 12 bases unmatched. Germline CDR1 reads MDHEN; CDR2 reads SYDVKM. Next came a second PCR, run for about 6 to 11 cycles, which used a sample-barcoded 5' primer along with a J-beta primer mix. A tag from a template-switch adaptor with 12 random nucleotides marked each cDNA molecule. TCRdb independently ran MiXCR on the 5' RACE reads; one entry per CDR3 protein. This table has about 800,000 distinct CDR3 sequences, 20% to 25% appearing once. The sample was also linked to a second study, of T cells of mothers and their children. This second study says: Every mother produced more than 9 million TCR beta CDR3 reads, whereas every child provided several million.

The material sequenced was blood. This chain connects TRBV28 to TRBJ2-7; 7 positions agree with TRBD1. This clonotype originated in a boy aged 10-17 years in good health. The CDR3 is CASSFGVHRGYYEQYF. DNA for the CDR3: TGTGCCAGCAGTTTTGGCGTACACAGGGGATATTACGAGCAGTACTTC. The full variable domain, in which reference TRBV28 and TRBJ2-7 provide the parts outside the CDR3, is DVKVTQSSRYLVKRTGEKVFLECVQDMDHENMFWYRQDPGLGLRLIYFSYDVKMKEKGDIPEGYSVSREKKERFSLILESASTNQTSMYLCASSFGVHRGYYEQYFGPGTRLTVT.